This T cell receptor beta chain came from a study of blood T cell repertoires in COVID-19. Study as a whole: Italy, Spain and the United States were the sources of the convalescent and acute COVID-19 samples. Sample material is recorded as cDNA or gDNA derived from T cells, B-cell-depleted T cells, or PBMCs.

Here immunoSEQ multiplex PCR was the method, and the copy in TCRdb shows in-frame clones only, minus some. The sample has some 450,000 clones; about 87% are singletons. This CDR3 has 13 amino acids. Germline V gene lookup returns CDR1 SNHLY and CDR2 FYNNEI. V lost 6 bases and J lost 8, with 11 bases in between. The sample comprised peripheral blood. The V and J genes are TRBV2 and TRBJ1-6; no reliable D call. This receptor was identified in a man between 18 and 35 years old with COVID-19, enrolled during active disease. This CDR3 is CASRYDRDSPLHF. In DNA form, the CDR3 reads TGTGCCAGCAGATACGACCGGGATTCACCCCTCCACTTT. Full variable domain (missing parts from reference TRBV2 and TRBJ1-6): EPEVTQTPSHQVTQMGQEVILRCVPISNHLYFYWYRQILGQKVEFLVSFYNNEISEKSEIFDDQFSVERPDGSNFTLKIRSTKLEDSAMYFCASRYDRDSPLHFGNGTRLTVT.